The entry below gives a single T cell receptor (beta chain) sequence along with its context. Its target is not known. The data were obtained in a study of cytomegalovirus exposure and HLA in healthy donors. About the research overall: Tens of millions of unique TCRs from HLA-typed donors made up an early data release.

PCR involved 60 Vbeta and 13 Jbeta primers. Study processing details: In a later analysis, some 80 million unique TCR beta chains included roughly 11 million shared by two or more donors. TCRdb keeps only in-frame clones here, not all; method: immunoSEQ multiplex PCR. V, J and clone size reflect that table, while D and trimming were determined from the DNA. The sample has approximately 110,000 clones; 79% are singletons. CDR3 length: 16 amino acids. Germline lookup yields CDR1 SNHLY and CDR2 FYNNEI. Unmatched junction bases numbered 8, after V lost 2 bases and J lost 5 bases. Study results and caveats: Reported performance of the classifier showed diagnosis of cytomegalovirus status with high specificity and sensitivity. Analyses of presence and absence presupposed an approximately uniform sequencing depth across donors.

This TCR was recovered from a woman in her thirties or forties in good health and CMV-seronegative. The sequenced sample was PBMCs. V gene TRBV2 combines with J gene TRBJ2-3, with TRBD2 matching 9 bases. The CDR3 region is CASSEIAGEEVDTQYF. The CDR3 DNA reads as TGTGCCAGCAGTGAAATAGCGGGAGAAGAGGTAGATACGCAGTATTTT. Full variable domain (outside the CDR3, taken from reference TRBV2 and TRBJ2-3): EPEVTQTPSHQVTQMGQEVILRCVPISNHLYFYWYRQILGQKVEFLVSFYNNEISEKSEIFDDQFSVERPDGSNFTLKIRSTKLEDSAMYFCASSEIAGEEVDTQYFGPGTRLTVL.